These 27 T cell receptor beta chains were sequenced from one sample in a study of vaccination and CD4 T cells after COVID-19. An Oncomine TCR Beta short-read assay was used to sequence the DNA from cultured CD4+ T cells. TCRdb analysed the PCR reads with MiXCR anew, one entry per CDR3 protein. Here the sample spans some 16,000 distinct CDR3 sequences, about 35% being singletons. Their antigens are not known. Treatment denoted: approximately nine-day PBMC culture with coronavirus spike peptide pools or control peptides (ViraFEST assay). Sequencing was performed on cultured CD4+ T cells from blood. All receptors come from a human donor with COVID-19.

This clonotype appeared a few times. CDR3 loop: CASSPKNYGYTF. In nucleotides, the CDR3 is TGTGCCAGCAGCCCAAAAAACTATGGCTACACCTTC. The chain uses TRBV12-3 or TRBV12-4 and TRBJ1-2; no definite D call. Trimming cost V 6 bases and J 2 bases, with 7 bases left between them. This CDR3 comprises 12 residues.

The chain couples TRBV19 to TRBJ1-5, with 9 bases identical to TRBD1. Germline lookup yields CDR1 LNHDA and CDR2 SQIVND (reference sequence). The CDR3 loop spans 17 amino acids. The junction had 16 bases not matched to a gene; V was cut back by 6 bases and J by 7 bases. The CDR3 spells CASSGGGQGLRGQPQHF. In nucleotides, the CDR3 is TGTGCCAGTAGCGGAGGGGGACAGGGCCTTCGGGGACAGCCCCAGCATTTT.

The chain employs TRBV20-1 and TRBJ2-1; possible D gene TRBD2, 6 bases. Germline CDR1 reads DFQATT; CDR2 reads SNEGSKA (reference sequence). This CDR3 region has 14 residues. CDR3 protein: CSGREGSINNEQFF. CDR3 DNA sequence: TGCAGCGGGAGAGAGGGCAGCATTAACAATGAGCAGTTCTTC.

This clonotype is classed as medium-sized. The J gene is TRBJ1-2, the V gene TRBV20-1; 7 bases match TRBD1. CDR3 size: 14 residues. The germline gives CDR1 DFQATT, CDR2 SNEGSKA (reference sequence). Trimming removed 5 bases from V and 8 bases from J; junction bases left unmatched: 14. Here the CDR3 reads CSARSTGLLGGYTF. The CDR3 DNA is TGCAGTGCTCGCTCGACAGGGCTCCTGGGGGGCTACACCTTC.

This clonotype came up a few times. The chain employs TRBV23-1 and TRBJ1-1; a weak D match, TRBD1 (5 bases). TRBV23-1 is an ORF; its function is uncertain. This CDR3 has 12 residues. Trimming pared 7 bases from V and 4 bases from J, leaving 10 bases between. For the CDR3, the DNA is TGCGCCAGCACCTGTGGGGGCACTGAAGCTTTCTTT. This gives the protein CASTCGGTEAFF.

The genes are TRBV12-3 or TRBV12-4 and TRBJ2-7, with 8 nucleotides matching TRBD1. This CDR3 is built from 15 residues. V dropped 4 bases and J dropped 2; count of bases not matched to a gene: 7. Written as DNA, the CDR3 is TGTGCCAGCAGTTCCGACAGGGGAAGCCCCTACGAGCAGTACTTC. Protein: CASSSDRGSPYEQYF.

This clonotype was counted only a few times. The chain joins TRBV9 to TRBJ1-2; the D is unclear. Trimming removed 4 bases at V and 4 bases at J, with 11 bases between. The V gene's germline CDR1 is SGDLS and CDR2 YYNGEE. The CDR3 has 13 amino acids. CDR3 sequence (DNA): TGTGCCAGCAGCCCCAGTGTCGGCTATGGCTACACCTTC. Translated, it gives CASSPSVGYGYTF.

CDR3: CSARLAGRKETQYF. DNA for the CDR3: TGCAGTGCTAGACTGGCAGGGAGGAAAGAGACCCAGTACTTC. V and J are TRBV20-1 and TRBJ2-5; D may be TRBD2 (6 bases). The V end lost 2 bases, the J end lost 3 bases, and 13 bases lay between the germline ends. There are 14 residues in the CDR3. Germline CDR1 and CDR2: DFQATT and SNEGSKA (reference sequence).

In this sample, this clonotype turned up a few times. The chain employs TRBV6-1 and TRBJ1-2; 7 bases are a match to TRBD1. The CDR3 is made up of 14 amino acids. Germline assignment: CDR1 MNHNS and CDR2 SASEGT. Losses at the gene ends were 6 bases for V and 4 bases for J; bases not matched to a gene: 8. The DNA of the CDR3 is TGTGCCAGCAGGAACACACGGGACAGCTATGGCTACACCTTC. Translation gives CASRNTRDSYGYTF.

This chain connects TRBV12-3 or TRBV12-4 to TRBJ1-5; D is possibly TRBD1 (5 bases). Trimming left V 5 bases short and J 8 bases short, with 16 bases between. CDR3 length equals 14 residues. The CDR3 protein is CASSRLDSSEPQHF. The DNA for the CDR3 is TGTGCCAGCAGTCGACTCGACAGCTCAGAGCCCCAGCATTTT.

CDR3 coding DNA: TGTGCCAGCAGCCTGGGACGGGGGAACTATGGCTACACCTTC. This translates into CASSLGRGNYGYTF. The V call is TRBV7-9, the J call TRBJ1-2, with D tentatively TRBD1 (5 bases). The germline gives CDR1 SEHNR, CDR2 FQNEAQ (reference sequence). Trimming removed 5 bases from V and 2 bases from J, with 12 bases in between. The CDR3 is 14 residues long.

The table lists this clonotype with a few counts. The chain is built from TRBV19 and TRBJ2-7; 10 positions match TRBD1. Germline values: CDR1 LNHDA, CDR2 SQIVND (reference sequence). The CDR3 spans 16 residues. Trimming at V came to 2 bases and at J to 2 bases, leaving 6 bases not matched to a gene. The CDR3 DNA reads TGTGCCAGTAGTATAATAGGGACAGGGGTGGCCTACGAGCAGTACTTC. Residues: CASSIIGTGVAYEQYF.

V usage is TRBV6-1 and J usage is TRBJ1-2; TRBD1 matches at 9 bases. Germline V gene data show CDR1 as MNHNS and CDR2 as SASEGT. This CDR3 contains 16 residues. The trim removed 3 bases at V and 5 bases at J, leaving 10 bases unmatched. The CDR3 loop reads CASSDTGTGSLYGYTF. The CDR3 region has the DNA TGTGCCAGCAGTGATACCGGGACAGGGAGCCTTTATGGCTACACCTTC.

This chain uses TRBV12-3 or TRBV12-4 with TRBJ1-6; the match to TRBD1 covers 9 bases. V gave up 6 bases and J gave up 4 bases; unmatched junction bases: 7. This CDR3 contains 16 residues. CDR3 amino acids: CASSSTGGSYNSPLHF. CDR3 coding DNA: TGTGCCAGCAGCTCTACAGGGGGCTCTTATAATTCACCCCTCCACTTT.

A single count supports this clonotype. V usage is TRBV14 and J usage is TRBJ2-7; the D is unclear. Trimming stripped 4 bases from V and 3 bases from J, with 13 bases between. The CDR3 totals 14 residues. Looked up from germline, CDR1 is SGHDN and CDR2 is FVKESK. CDR3 protein: CASSPFQGDYEQYF. The CDR3 DNA reads TGTGCCAGCAGCCCCTTCCAAGGCGACTACGAGCAGTACTTC.

This clonotype has only a few counts. The chain links TRBV19 to TRBJ2-4, with 8 bases matching TRBD2. CDR1 LNHDA and CDR2 SQIVND come from the germline V gene (reference sequence). V shed 6 bases and J 1 base; nucleotides not matched to a gene: 14. The CDR3 loop spans 18 amino acids. The CDR3 DNA reads TGTGCCAGTAGCCCGCCCCCTTTAGCGGGGAGCGCCAAAAACATTCAGTACTTC. Translating gives CASSPPPLAGSAKNIQYF.

This chain joins TRBV7-2 and TRBJ1-5, with D perhaps TRBD1 (6 bases). This CDR3 region has 17 residues. Trimming cost V 1 base and J 6 bases, with 19 bases left between them. CDR1 is SGHTA, CDR2 FQGNSA, per germline. The CDR3 DNA reads as TGTGCCAGCAGCTTAGAAGTCTGGGGGCGAACGAGTCAGCCCCAGCATTTT. Translation gives CASSLEVWGRTSQPQHF. Full variable domain (outside the CDR3, taken from reference TRBV7-2 and TRBJ1-5): GAGVSQSPSNKVTEKGKDVELRCDPISGHTALYWYRQSLGQGLEFLIYFQGNSAPDKSGLPSDRFSAERTGGSVSTLTIQRTQQEDSAVYLCASSLEVWGRTSQPQHFGDGTRLSIL.

The chain employs TRBV19 and TRBJ2-1; TRBD1 aligns across 7 bases. Germline V lookup: CDR1 LNHDA, CDR2 SQIVND (reference sequence). With 3 bases clipped from V and 6 bases from J, the junction kept 5 bases outside the gene matches. This CDR3 comprises 14 residues. The CDR3 is CASSMAGGRNEQFF. CDR3 bases: TGTGCCAGTAGTATGGCAGGGGGTCGCAATGAGCAGTTCTTC. The variable domain in full, completed from reference TRBV19 and TRBJ2-1, reads DGGITQSPKYLFRKEGQNVTLSCEQNLNHDAMYWYRQDPGQGLRLIYYSQIVNDFQKGDIAEGYSVSREKKESFPLTVTSAQKNPTAFYLCASSMAGGRNEQFFGPGTRLTVL.

The rearrangement links TRBV6-1 to TRBJ2-3, with no clear D. The CDR3 is 13 amino acids. Deletions cut 2 bases from V and 3 bases from J, with 6 bases between. From germline, CDR1 is MNHNS and CDR2 SASEGT. The CDR3 loop reads CASSETFTDTQYF. In DNA, the CDR3 is TGTGCCAGCAGTGAAACGTTTACAGATACGCAGTATTTT.

The chain combines TRBV2 with TRBJ2-5; weak D call: TRBD2 (6 bases). The V end was cut by 6 bases, the J end by 5 bases, with 16 bases between. The CDR3 contains 14 residues. From germline, CDR1 is SNHLY and CDR2 FYNNEI. The CDR3 sequence: CASRDPKTRETQYF. The CDR3 region has the DNA TGTGCCAGCAGAGATCCAAAGACTAGGGAGACCCAGTACTTC.

The chain carries TRBV20-1 and TRBJ2-1, with 15 bases identical to TRBD2. CDR1 DFQATT and CDR2 SNEGSKA come from the germline V gene (reference sequence). The CDR3 runs to 19 residues. The junction had 8 bases not matched to a gene; V was cut back by 2 bases and J by 0 bases. The CDR3 nucleotides are TGCAGTGCTAGACCGATGGGACTAGCGGGGGGAAGCTCCTACAATGAGCAGTTCTTC. Its translation is CSARPMGLAGGSSYNEQFF.

V gene TRBV20-1 combines with J gene TRBJ2-7; 7 bases fit TRBD1. The CDR3 extends over 19 amino acids. Germline CDR1 and CDR2: DFQATT and SNEGSKA (reference sequence). The ends lost 2 bases at V and 0 bases at J; junction bases unmatched: 19. The CDR3 nucleotides read TGCAGTGCTAGACCTAGGGGGCCTATGAGACAGACTGACTCCTACGAGCAGTACTTC. As protein: CSARPRGPMRQTDSYEQYF.

The chain uses TRBV12-3 or TRBV12-4 and TRBJ1-3, with D unclear. The CDR3 is made up of 13 amino acids. V was pared by 3 bases and J by 0 bases, with 3 bases between. CDR3 nucleotides: TGTGCCAGCAGTTTGAACTCTGGAAACACCATATATTTT. Amino acid sequence: CASSLNSGNTIYF.

The chain combines TRBV25-1 with TRBJ1-4; D is unresolved. The CDR3 has 13 residues. Trimming left V 7 bases short and J 5 bases short, with 11 bases between. The germline V gene has CDR1 MGHDK and CDR2 SYGVNS. The CDR3 protein is CASMIPENEKLFF. CDR3 coding DNA: TGTGCCAGCATGATACCGGAAAATGAAAAACTGTTTTTT.

CDR3: CASSQGQYRGTDTQYF. The CDR3 DNA follows: TGTGCCAGCAGCCAGGGCCAATACAGGGGCACAGATACGCAGTATTTT. The chain links TRBV7-8 to TRBJ2-3; TRBD1 is a possible D gene (6 bases). Looked up from germline, CDR1 is SGHVS and CDR2 is FQNEAQ. CDR3 length equals 16 residues. Deletions cut 5 bases from V and 1 base from J, with 16 bases between. Supplemented by reference TRBV7-8 and TRBJ2-3, the full variable domain reads GAGVSQSPRYKVAKRGQDVALRCDPISGHVSLFWYQQALGQGPEFLTYFQNEAQLDKSGLPSDRFFAERPEGSVSTLKIQRTQQEDSAVYLCASSQGQYRGTDTQYFGPGTRLTVL.

The CDR3 is CASSLFSSGNYGYTF. The DNA of the CDR3 is TGTGCCAGCAGTTTATTTAGTTCAGGGAACTATGGCTACACCTTC. The chain uses TRBV27 and TRBJ1-2; maybe TRBD1 (5 bases). Trimming removed 1 base from V and 2 bases from J, with 11 bases in between. The CDR3 loop spans 15 amino acids. Germline lookup yields CDR1 MNHEY and CDR2 SMNVEV (reference sequence).

This clonotype appeared a few times. The chain employs TRBV6-1 and TRBJ1-2; the match to TRBD1 covers 8 bases. Unmatched junction bases numbered 7, after V lost 7 bases and J lost 6 bases. The CDR3 has 13 amino acids. Germline V lookup: CDR1 MNHNS, CDR2 SASEGT. The DNA for the CDR3 is TGTGCCAGCACCCTCGGACAGGGTCATGGCTACACCTTC. This codes for CASTLGQGHGYTF.